This T cell receptor (beta chain) was captured in a study of shared clonotypes between healthy human individuals (dated by TCRdb to between 2020 and 2021). In terms of the full investigation: Three men and a couple of women, aged 18 to 49 years, made up the cohort. Leukapheresis yielded between about 0.85 and 10 billion PBMCs per donor. To estimate repertoire size and how much clonotypes are shared between individuals, the study performed deep sequencing of blood TCR repertoires from a few healthy adults. Different laboratories and diverse techniques were used to prepare libraries and sequence TCR repertoires, to increase sequencing depth and limit assay-specific biases. For each donor, three plates each were used for CD4 naive and CD4 memory, two plates were used for CD8 naive, and one plate was used for CD8 memory. Broad study findings and their caveats: Incomplete sequencing was indicated by rarefaction of sorted-subset datasets, despite the large sequencing depth. Only blood was sampled, and tissue TCR repertoires likely differ from those in blood. Based on pairwise subsampling, the degree of clonotype sharing among donors was expected to be affected by sequencing depth. The small number of donors limited the genetic and exposure-history diversity represented. Across a handful of donors, approximately 5% of naive CD4, around 3.3% of naive CD8, around 2.1% of memory CD4, and approximately 0.4% of memory CD8 clonotypes were shared. Naive subsets generally had larger estimated clonotype richness than memory subsets. Compared with non-shared clonotypes, clonotypes shared by all four sorted-subset donors had higher generation probabilities.

TCR CDR3 regions were amplified from genomic DNA by multiplex PCR using the deep immunoSEQ assay. Extracted genomic DNA from each cell subset was spread evenly across all wells of several immunoSEQ 96-well plates, with each plate serving as a replicate. For sorted subsets, approximately 190 ng of genomic DNA, equivalent to 25,000 to 30,000 T cell genomes, went into each replicate PCR. The purified libraries were quantified using a Qubit 3.0 fluorometer, sized with a Bioanalyzer 2100, and then quantified again using the KAPA Library Quantification kit. Every immunoSEQ 96-well plate was sequenced on a dedicated single-read 150-cycle Illumina NextSeq 550 flow cell. Processing in the source paper ran as follows. Because the immunoSEQ output held only junctional sequences and lacked quality scores, the filtering could not match the filtering applied to full-length reads. To assign V/J genes and CDR3, sequences were annotated against IMGT germline references using PyIR, a Python wrapper for IgBLAST v1.9. Reads with weak V/J assignments (E-value above 1e-6), missing CDR3, stop codons, out-of-frame junctions, or ambiguous translated residues were removed. V3J clonotypes were defined as sequences sharing an identical inferred V gene, J gene, and CDR3 amino acid sequence. To compute the percentage overlap between repertoires, the number of shared unique clonotypes was divided by the size of the smaller repertoire. RTK rarefaction, the Chao1 estimator, and Recon v2.1 estimates of unobserved clonotypes were used to assess repertoire richness. For all TCRbeta clonotypes obtained by the gDNA method from a few donors, generation probabilities were computed with OLGA. TCRdb provides this immuneACCESS table in a form limited to in-frame rearrangements. Some clones are lacking; in checked studies, under half of them reflect an unresolved V gene, and why the rest are absent is not known. Clone size and V and J calls were adopted from that table, with D and trimming inferred from the DNA. Here the sample has approximately 710,000 clones; around 90% occur a single time. The ten largest clones add up to 30% to 40% of the sample.

As regards this clone: It has no known antigen specificity. Base qualities are not recorded, but no much larger clone differs from it by a single base.

The CDR1 and CDR2 encoded by the germline V gene are SGHDN and FVKESK. The cysteine opens and the phenylalanine closes a CDR3 of 18 amino acids. Here the CDR3 DNA is all that survives: 54 bases in frame from base 1. V is cut back by 2 bases and J by 4 bases, with 14 bases in the junction unmatched. The donors were healthy, HIV-negative adults who had no recently reported acute infections or vaccinations. Every donor was a Caucasian adult residing in Nashville, Tennessee, USA. CD8 memory samples consisted of magnetically selected CD45RO+ cells combined with CCR7-negative CD45RA+ effector memory (TemRA) cells. Blood was obtained by leukapheresis, after which PBMCs were separated by Ficoll-Histopaque density gradient centrifugation and cryopreserved in liquid nitrogen vapor phase. Analytical flow cytometry was used to check the purity and quantity of each magnetically sorted T cell population. Genomic DNA was isolated from each sorted fraction and quantified by UV absorbance on a Nanodrop 2000c.

Sequenced input: memory CD8+ T cells from PBMCs. What the cell subset or site label conveys for this sample: CD45RO+ cells pooled with CCR7-negative TemRA cells. The chain couples TRBV14 to TRBJ1-2; the junction holds 9 bases that match TRBD1. The TCR comes from a man between 18 and 29 years old in good health. Some clones in this sample may be carry-over from other donors' samples. CDR3 region: CASSQPETQGQGIYGYTF. The nucleotide sequence is TGTGCCAGCAGCCAACCCGAAACCCAGGGACAGGGCATCTATGGCTACACCTTC. Supplemented by the reference TRBV14 and TRBJ1-2 proteins around the CDR3, the complete variable domain is EAGVTQFPSHSVIEKGQTVTLRCDPISGHDNLYWYRRVMGKEIKFLLHFVKESKQDESGMPNNRFLAERTGGTYSTLKVQPAELEDSGVYFCASSQPETQGQGIYGYTFGSGTRLTVV.